The source of this T cell receptor (beta chain) is a study of prognosis after radiotherapy for stage I lung cancer. For the study at large: Delivery of radiotherapy was by SBRT in 3 to 5 fractions at a biologically effective dose of at least 100 Gy. Study-level results: Some patients went on to develop distant metastases. Their Shannon entropy after stereotactic body radiation therapy was lower, and its change from baseline was also lower.

In germline, CDR1 is SGHVS, CDR2 FNYEAQ. V was cut by 2 bases and J by 4 bases, with 9 bases left in between. The CDR3 is 14 residues long. This clonotype was picked up many times. Its antigen remains unidentified. Multiplex PCR in two rounds served to amplify TCR beta CDR3 from genomic DNA. During first-round PCR, primers specific to each TRBV and TRBJ gene were used. In TCRdb, the multiplex PCR reads were re-called with MiXCR into one record per CDR3 protein. The repertoire has 45,000 to 70,000 distinct CDR3 sequences, less than 30% of them found once; the top ten carry around 6.8%. Sequenced here: PBMCs, sampled before or after stereotactic body radiation therapy (not recorded which). The sequence was obtained from a donor at least 50 years old with non-small cell lung cancer. The genes are TRBV7-6 and TRBJ2-1; D call uncertain. CDR3 coding DNA: TGTGCCAGCAGCTTAATAGGATCGTACAATGAGCAGTTCTTC. Residues: CASSLIGSYNEQFF.